Listed here is a single T cell receptor beta chain. The antigen is unknown. This record belongs to a study of cytomegalovirus exposure and HLA in healthy donors. This CDR3 region has 15 residues. Per germline, CDR1 MNHNS and CDR2 SASEGT. The V gene end was trimmed by 5 bases and the J gene end by 4 bases; junction bases not matched to a gene: 9. The PCR had 60 Vbeta and 13 Jbeta primers. Clones were sequenced by immunoSEQ multiplex PCR, and TCRdb holds only the in-frame ones, with some missing. The sample table sets out around 75,000 clones. Broader study findings: Exclusion applied to some V segments, including TRBV6-2 and TRBV6-3, as they were indistinguishable.

The clonotype originates from a man aged 50-60 years in good health and CMV-seropositive. The sequenced sample was PBMCs. The chain uses TRBV6-1 and TRBJ1-2; 8 positions match TRBD1. CDR3 sequence: CASSPWVGTGYGYTF. The DNA for the CDR3 is TGTGCCAGCAGTCCGTGGGTGGGGACAGGCTATGGCTACACCTTC.